The clone carrying this TCR beta chain was seen only a few times. Antigen: not known. J was trimmed by 3 bases and V by 4 bases; bases with no gene match: 16. The CDR3 has 19 amino acids. CDR1 LGHNA and CDR2 YNFKEQ come from the germline V gene. The source of the sample is a study of a mutant IDH1 vaccine in newly diagnosed glioma. Study summary: Patients were given eight vaccinations, scheduled in weeks 1, 3, 5, 7, 11, 15, 19 and 23.

This table comes from immunoSEQ multiplex PCR, and its TCRdb copy is limited to in-frame clones, with some not included. This sample yields tens of thousands of clones, of which about 88% are seen a single time; approximately 9.1% belongs to the top ten. Documented time point: week 11, during vaccination. Vaccination used 300 ug of mutant IDH1 20-mer peptide per dose, with topical imiquimod. The receptor was derived from a woman between 50 and 59 years old with glioma. The sample here was PBMCs, taken from a glioma patient whose treatment included an IDH1 peptide vaccine. The chain carries TRBV4-2 and TRBJ2-7, with TRBD2 matching over 12 bases. CDR3 bases: TGTGCCAGCAGCCCTCGAGCCAGGCTAGCGGGGGGGGACAGCTACGAGCAGTACTTC. It codes for CASSPRARLAGGDSYEQYF.